This T cell receptor (beta chain) was recorded in a study of T cells in Graves' hyperthyroidism and ophthalmopathy. The ends were cut back, 4 bases at V and 1 base at J, with 12 bases in the middle. This CDR3 spans 15 amino acids. Germline lookup yields CDR1 SGHRS and CDR2 YFSETQ. Newly diagnosed hyperthyroidism patients aged 18 to 65 years had disease lasting under 2 months. Amplified TCR beta CDR3 regions came from RNA transcripts. HTBI primers were used for first-round RT-PCR of the TCR CDR3. A single record per CDR3 protein comes from TCRdb applying MiXCR to the multiplex PCR reads. The sample lists 730,000 or so distinct CDR3 sequences; 18% were seen once.

The origin of this receptor is a woman aged 45 to 65 with Graves' hyperthyroidism that later progressed to Graves' ophthalmopathy. The chain uses TRBV5-1 and TRBJ1-3, with a tentative D call TRBD1 (5 bases). Sequenced: blood. The CDR3 spells CASSPGTESGNTIYF. In DNA form, the CDR3 reads TGCGCCAGCAGCCCGGGGACGGAGTCTGGAAACACCATATATTTT.